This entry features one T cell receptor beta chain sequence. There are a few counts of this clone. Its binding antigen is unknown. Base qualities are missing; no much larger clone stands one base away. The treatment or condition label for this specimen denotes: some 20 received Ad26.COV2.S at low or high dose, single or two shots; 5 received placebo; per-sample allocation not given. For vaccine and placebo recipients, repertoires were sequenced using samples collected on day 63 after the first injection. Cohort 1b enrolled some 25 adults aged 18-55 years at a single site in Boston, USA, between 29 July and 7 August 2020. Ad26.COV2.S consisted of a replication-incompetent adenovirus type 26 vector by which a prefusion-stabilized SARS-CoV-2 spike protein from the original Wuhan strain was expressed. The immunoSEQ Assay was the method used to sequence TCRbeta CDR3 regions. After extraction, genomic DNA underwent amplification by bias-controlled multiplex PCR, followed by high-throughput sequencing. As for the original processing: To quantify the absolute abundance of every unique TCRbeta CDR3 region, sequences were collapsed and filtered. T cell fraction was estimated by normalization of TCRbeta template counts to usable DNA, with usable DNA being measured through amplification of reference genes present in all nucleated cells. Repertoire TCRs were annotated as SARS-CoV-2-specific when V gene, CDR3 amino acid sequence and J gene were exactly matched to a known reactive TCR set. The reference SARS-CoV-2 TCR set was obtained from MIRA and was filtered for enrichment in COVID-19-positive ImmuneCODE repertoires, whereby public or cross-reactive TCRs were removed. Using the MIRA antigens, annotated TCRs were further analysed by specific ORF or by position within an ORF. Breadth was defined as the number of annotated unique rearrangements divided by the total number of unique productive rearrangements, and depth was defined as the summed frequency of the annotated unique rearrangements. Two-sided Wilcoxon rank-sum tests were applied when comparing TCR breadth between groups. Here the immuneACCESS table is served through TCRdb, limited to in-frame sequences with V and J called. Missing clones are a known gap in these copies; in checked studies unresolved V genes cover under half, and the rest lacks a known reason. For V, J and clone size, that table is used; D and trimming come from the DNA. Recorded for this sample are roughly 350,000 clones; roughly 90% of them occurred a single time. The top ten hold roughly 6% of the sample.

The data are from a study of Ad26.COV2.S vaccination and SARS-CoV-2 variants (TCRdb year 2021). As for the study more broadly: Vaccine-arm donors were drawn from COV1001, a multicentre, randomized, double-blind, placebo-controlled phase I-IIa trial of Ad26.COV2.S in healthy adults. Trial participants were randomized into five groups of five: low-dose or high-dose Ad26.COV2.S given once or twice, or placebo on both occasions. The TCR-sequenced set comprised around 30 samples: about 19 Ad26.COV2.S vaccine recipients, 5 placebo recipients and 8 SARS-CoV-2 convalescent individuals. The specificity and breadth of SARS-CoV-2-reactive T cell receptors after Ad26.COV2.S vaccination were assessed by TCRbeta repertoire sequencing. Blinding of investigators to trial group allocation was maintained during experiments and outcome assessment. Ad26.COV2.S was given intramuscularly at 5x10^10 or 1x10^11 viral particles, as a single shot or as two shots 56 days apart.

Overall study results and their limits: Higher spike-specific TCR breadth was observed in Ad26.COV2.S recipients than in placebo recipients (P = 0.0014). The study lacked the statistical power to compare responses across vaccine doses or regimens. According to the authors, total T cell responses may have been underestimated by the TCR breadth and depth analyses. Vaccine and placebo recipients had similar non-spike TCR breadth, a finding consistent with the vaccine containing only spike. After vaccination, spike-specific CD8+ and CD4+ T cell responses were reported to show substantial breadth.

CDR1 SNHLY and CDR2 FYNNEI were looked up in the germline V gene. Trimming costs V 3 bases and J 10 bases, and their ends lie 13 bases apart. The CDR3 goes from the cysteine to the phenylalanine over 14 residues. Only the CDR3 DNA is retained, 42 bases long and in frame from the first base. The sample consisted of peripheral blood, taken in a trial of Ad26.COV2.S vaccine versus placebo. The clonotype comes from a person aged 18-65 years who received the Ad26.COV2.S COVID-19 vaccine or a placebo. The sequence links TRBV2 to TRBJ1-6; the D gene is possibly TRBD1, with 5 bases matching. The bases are TGTGCCAGCAGTGACCAACAGGCCGGATCACCCCTCCACTTT. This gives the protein CASSDQQAGSPLHF.